This T cell receptor beta chain was observed in a study of cytomegalovirus exposure and HLA in healthy donors. The PCR made use of 60 Vbeta and 13 Jbeta primers. Measured with immunoSEQ multiplex PCR; TCRdb has only the in-frame clones, and not every one. The profile shows 100,000 to 130,000 clones, approximately 79% of them singletons. Details on this clone: The antigen is undetermined.

Study-level points and caveats: TCR beta V segments were, for the most part, productive about 87% or about 30% of the time in an earlier analysis. The investigators catalogued 150 to 200 TCR beta chains as cytomegalovirus-associated. Based on reports, TCR beta sequences accurately predicted HLA-A and HLA-B alleles for most subjects. It emerged from a later analysis that several of the most significant clusters appeared to be linked to common viral pathogens.

The CDR3 has 15 residues. Germline V lookup: CDR1 KGHSH, CDR2 LQKENI. The V gene end was trimmed by 4 bases and the J gene end by 3 bases; junction bases not matched to a gene: 2. Sequencing used PBMCs. The V call is TRBV18, the J call TRBJ2-2, with 10 bases that match TRBD1. This sequence originates from a woman aged 40-49 years in good health and CMV-seropositive. The CDR3 region is CASSLGQGDTGELFF. The CDR3 DNA reads as TGTGCCAGCTCACTCGGACAGGGGGACACCGGGGAGCTGTTTTTT. Variable domain in full (rest from reference TRBV18 and TRBJ2-2): NAGVMQNPRHLVRRRGQEARLRCSPMKGHSHVYWYRQLPEEGLKFMVYLQKENIIDESGMPKERFSAEFPKEGPSILRIQQVVRGDSAAYFCASSLGQGDTGELFFGEGSRLTVL.